The 25 T cell receptor beta chains reported below all come from one sample, sequenced in a study of Graves' ophthalmopathy and Graves' hyperthyroidism (dated by TCRdb to the late 2010s). Data came from an Illumina HiSeq 2000. TCR beta CDR3 regions were amplified from RNA transcripts for repertoire sequencing. A first-round RT-PCR used HTBI primers with the Qiagen OneStep RT-PCR kit, followed by a second-round multiplex PCR, size selection and purification. Clones were called with MiXCR by TCRdb after fastp trimmed the public reads at Q25, and only in-frame beta chains were retained. Rows with one shared CDR3 protein collapse into an entry with the most common genes and DNA. The sample table lists 52,000 or so distinct CDR3 sequences, less than 65% of them with a count of one. The ten largest clones take up 4.7% of the sample. Sequenced material: peripheral blood. The source is an adult woman with Graves' ophthalmopathy.

As regards this clonotype: Since no conserved phenylalanine or tryptophan closes the CDR3, a read error is the likely cause. Because the CDR3's place on the DNA is in doubt, the DNA is left out and the CDR3 is given as listed by TCRdb. The chain links TRBV19 to TRBJ2-3; the table's D call, TRBD2, has no DNA check behind it. Ends included, the CDR3 has 10 residues. CDR1 LNHDA and CDR2 SQIVND come from the germline V gene (reference sequence). This chain's CDR3 is CASSTGVAGA.

In regard to this clonotype: At one boundary the junction diverges from the germline segment, which might be a read error. This chain joins TRBV7-6 and TRBJ1-5; no firm D call. Germline CDR1 and CDR2: SGHVS and FNYEAQ. This CDR3 region has 16 residues. CDR3 DNA: TGTGCCAGCAGCTTAGTTTCGGGGTCCTACAATGAGCCCCAGCATTTT. Translating it yields CASSLVSGSYNEPQHF.

This clonotype showed up just once. The chain couples TRBV2 to TRBJ2-3, with D perhaps matching TRBD1 (5 bases). Germline V gene lookup returns CDR1 SNHLY and CDR2 FYNNEI. The CDR3 is 14 residues long. With 5 bases removed from V and 0 bases from J, the gap between germline ends came to 9 bases. The CDR3 nucleotides are TGTGCCAGCAGTCGGACACGAAGCACAGATACGCAGTATTTT. Protein: CASSRTRSTDTQYF. The full variable domain, rest sourced from reference TRBV2 and TRBJ2-3, is EPEVTQTPSHQVTQMGQEVILRCVPISNHLYFYWYRQILGQKVEFLVSFYNNEISEKSEIFDDQFSVERPDGSNFTLKIRSTKLEDSAMYFCASSRTRSTDTQYFGPGTRLTVL.

This clonotype showed up just a few times. The V gene is TRBV18, the J gene TRBJ2-3; 7 nucleotides align to TRBD1. The CDR3 covers 16 residues. The ends lost 5 bases at V and 1 base at J; junction bases unmatched: 9. Per germline, CDR1 KGHSH and CDR2 LQKENI. The CDR3 here is CASSTSTGVGTDTQYF. CDR3 nucleotides: TGTGCCAGCTCAACTTCTACAGGGGTCGGCACAGATACGCAGTATTTT.

As regards this clonotype: Compared with germline, one end of the junction differs, possibly owing to a read error. This sequence joins TRBV20-1 and TRBJ2-7; 8 nucleotides line up with TRBD2. Germline CDR1 is DFQATT and CDR2 is SNEGSKA (reference sequence). This CDR3 has 15 amino acids. The CDR3 sequence is CSARAGGLNTGELYF. The CDR3 DNA sequence: TGCAGTGCTAGGGCGGGGGGCTTGAACACCGGGGAGCTGTACTTC.

For the CDR3, the DNA is TGCAGTGCTAGACAAGGGAGAGACGGGGAGCTGTTTTTT. Protein: CSARQGRDGELFF. The chain combines TRBV20-1 with TRBJ2-2; tentatively, D is TRBD2 (5 bases). The CDR3 has 13 amino acids. CDR1 and CDR2 from the germline V gene are DFQATT and SNEGSKA (reference sequence). Between the trimmed V and J ends, which lost 2 bases and 7 bases, there was a span of 11 bases.

This clonotype was seen many times. The chain uses TRBV7-9 and TRBJ2-3; D possibly matches TRBD1 or TRBD2 (5 bases each). Trimming pared 10 bases from V and 2 bases from J, leaving 16 bases between. The V gene's germline CDR1 is SEHNR and CDR2 FQNEAQ (reference sequence). This CDR3 spans 14 amino acids. CDR3 residues: CATYPGRSTDTQYF. The CDR3 region has the DNA TGTGCCACCTATCCGGGACGCTCCACAGATACGCAGTATTTT.

This clonotype was seen a handful of times. The chain couples TRBV28 to TRBJ1-5; D remains unclear. The ends were cut back, 7 bases at V and 1 base at J, with 11 bases in the middle. This CDR3 has 14 residues. CDR1 and CDR2 (germline): MDHEN, SYDVKM. CDR3 nucleotide sequence: TGTGCCAGCAAAACACGGGGAAGCAATCAGCCCCAGCATTTT. This codes for CASKTRGSNQPQHF.

This clonotype was seen a single time. The J gene is TRBJ2-7, the V gene TRBV7-2, with 7 bases lining up with TRBD2. The germline gives CDR1 SGHTA, CDR2 FQGNSA. The CDR3 spans 13 residues. J gave up 1 base and V 5 bases, and 2 bases lay outside the gene matches. CDR3 sequence reads: CASSHGGSYEQYF. CDR3 DNA: TGTGCCAGCAGCCACGGGGGGTCCTACGAGCAGTACTTC.

The rearrangement uses TRBV20-1 and TRBJ2-1, with D possibly being TRBD2 (7 bases). CDR3 length equals 12 residues. Germline values: CDR1 DFQATT, CDR2 SNEGSKA (reference sequence). This CDR3 is CSVGGGPDEQFF. The CDR3 DNA reads TGCAGCGTAGGGGGAGGGCCGGATGAGCAGTTCTTC.

This clonotype was observed many times. The rearrangement joins TRBV5-1 to TRBJ2-7, with TRBD1 identical over 10 bases. CDR3 length: 16 amino acids. Trimming removed 5 bases from V and 2 bases from J; junction bases left unmatched: 10. In germline, CDR1 is SGHRS, CDR2 YFSETQ. CDR3 sequence reads: CASRPRGQGKTYEQYF. The CDR3 nucleotides are TGCGCCAGCAGACCCCGGGGACAGGGGAAAACCTACGAGCAGTACTTC.

This clonotype is deemed medium-sized. In DNA, the CDR3 is TGCAGCGTTGCTGGATCTCAAGTATTCCAGCAGTACTTC. Translating gives CSVAGSQVFQQYF. The chain employs TRBV29-1 and TRBJ2-7; D is ambiguous. The CDR3 spans 13 residues. Germline CDR1 and CDR2: SQVTM and ANQGSEA. Trimming shortened V by 4 bases and J by 8 bases, and 18 bases separated the two germline ends.

This clonotype was counted ten times or more. The J gene is TRBJ2-7, the V gene TRBV20-1; D is unresolved. The CDR3 is 14 amino acids. V gave up 6 bases and J gave up 2 bases, with 17 bases separating them. Germline V lookup: CDR1 DFQATT, CDR2 SNEGSKA (reference sequence). The CDR3: CSAPMYDGAYEQYF. CDR3 DNA sequence: TGCAGTGCCCCGATGTACGACGGAGCCTACGAGCAGTACTTC.

The table lists this clonotype with a count of one. The rearrangement joins TRBV7-3 to TRBJ2-7, with D unresolved. The CDR3 runs to 16 residues. From germline, CDR1 is SGHTA and CDR2 FQGTGA. Trimming removed 2 bases from V and 6 bases from J, with 20 bases in between. The CDR3 protein is CASSLDSGSGVIEQYF. The CDR3 coding sequence is TGTGCCAGCAGCTTAGACTCCGGGTCTGGGGTGATCGAGCAGTACTTC.

The V gene is TRBV25-1, the J gene TRBJ2-3; 7 bases align to TRBD2. Trimming cost V 4 bases and J 4 bases; bases outside gene matches: 14. The CDR3 consists of 17 residues. Germline loops: CDR1 MGHDK, CDR2 SYGVNS. The CDR3 spells CASSARGAGVNADTQYF. The CDR3 coding sequence is TGTGCCAGCAGTGCTAGAGGTGCGGGAGTAAATGCAGATACGCAGTATTTT.

This clonotype was counted at least ten times. The V gene is TRBV7-9, the J gene TRBJ2-7; 7 bases are shared with TRBD2. Losses at the gene ends were 1 base for V and 5 bases for J; bases not matched to a gene: 5. The CDR3 runs to 14 residues. Per germline, CDR1 SEHNR and CDR2 FQNEAQ (reference sequence). CDR3 sequence: CASSLDLREHEQYF. The CDR3 bases are TGTGCCAGCAGCTTAGATTTGCGGGAGCACGAGCAGTACTTC.

This clonotype is termed medium-sized. The chain carries TRBV24-1 and TRBJ2-7; TRBD1 matches 9 bases. V gave up 3 bases and J gave up 7 bases; unmatched junction bases: 6. The CDR3 runs 14 residues. Germline V gene data show CDR1 as KGHDR and CDR2 as SFDVKD. The CDR3 protein is CATSDVDRGEEQYF. CDR3 DNA sequence: TGTGCCACCAGTGATGTGGACAGGGGCGAGGAGCAGTACTTC.

This chain joins TRBV19 and TRBJ2-1; 8 bases are a match to TRBD2. Trimming took 5 bases from V and 6 from J; bases not matched to a gene: 9. Looked up from germline, CDR1 is LNHDA and CDR2 is SQIVND (reference sequence). This CDR3 has 15 amino acids. In DNA form, the CDR3 reads TGTGCCAGTAGTGCCACGGGGGGGAGGGGCAATGAGCAGTTCTTC. This encodes CASSATGGRGNEQFF.

The chain couples TRBV7-7 to TRBJ2-1, with a weak D call TRBD2 (6 bases). CDR1 is SSHAT, CDR2 FNYEAQ, per germline (reference sequence). The CDR3 is 13 amino acids. The CDR3 loop is CARPPGTYNEQFF. The CDR3 DNA reads TGTGCTAGACCTCCCGGGACTTACAATGAGCAGTTCTTC.

This clonotype was detected many times. The V call is TRBV5-8, the J call TRBJ2-2; D unresolved. The CDR3 length is 11 residues. V shed 5 bases and J shed 5 bases, with 4 bases lying between them. Germline loops: CDR1 SGHTS, CDR2 YDEGEE. DNA for the CDR3: TGTGCCAGCAGTGCTACCGGGGAGCTGTTTTTT. It codes for CASSATGELFF.

At least ten counts were recorded for this clonotype. The chain joins TRBV19 to TRBJ1-6, with TRBD1 matching 7 bases. J lost 7 bases, V lost 6 bases, and 6 bases had no gene match. CDR1 and CDR2 (germline): LNHDA, SQIVND (reference sequence). The CDR3 runs to 14 residues. The CDR3 loop is CASSRQGGNSPLHF. CDR3 bases: TGTGCCAGTAGCCGACAGGGAGGAAATTCACCCCTCCACTTT. Complete variable domain (other parts from reference TRBV19 and TRBJ1-6): DGGITQSPKYLFRKEGQNVTLSCEQNLNHDAMYWYRQDPGQGLRLIYYSQIVNDFQKGDIAEGYSVSREKKESFPLTVTSAQKNPTAFYLCASSRQGGNSPLHFGNGTRLTVT.

This clonotype was seen only once. With a much larger clone just one base away, this may be a read error. The chain has TRBV28 and TRBJ1-5, with a tentative D call TRBD1 (6 bases). V dropped 2 bases and J dropped 5 bases, with 13 bases sitting between them. The CDR3 consists of 15 residues. CDR1 and CDR2 (germline): MDHEN, SYDVKM. In nucleotides, the CDR3 is TGTGCCAGCAGTTTACCTGGGGGGGCAGATCAGCCCCAGCATTTT. It yields the protein CASSLPGGADQPQHF.

This clonotype occurred many times. J is TRBJ2-7 and V is TRBV5-8; 11 nucleotides align to TRBD1. Germline V gene sequence: CDR1 SGHTS, CDR2 YDEGEE. The CDR3 sequence is 15 residues long. The junction had 9 bases not matched to a gene; V was cut back by 3 bases and J by 7 bases. CDR3 protein: CASSSLGQGEWEQYF. The CDR3 DNA reads as TGTGCCAGCAGCTCGTTGGGACAGGGGGAGTGGGAGCAGTACTTC.

This clonotype has a count of ten or more. V is TRBV11-2 and J is TRBJ2-1; D assignment may be TRBD1 or TRBD2 (5 bases each). The CDR3 totals 12 residues. CDR1 and CDR2 (germline): SGHAT, FQNNGV. Trimming cost V 5 bases and J 7 bases, with 9 bases left between them. CDR3 coding DNA: TGTGCCAGCAGCCAAGAGGGGAATGAGCAGTTCTTC. Its translation: CASSQEGNEQFF.

With regard to this clonotype: A much larger clone is a single base away; this may be a read error. The chain is built from TRBV7-2 and TRBJ1-4; perhaps TRBD1 as D (5 bases). Germline lookup yields CDR1 SGHTA and CDR2 FQGNSA. This CDR3 is 13 amino acids long. DNA for the CDR3: TGTGCCAACAGCTCCCCAGGGCGAGAAAAACTGCTTTTT. Its protein product is CANSSPGREKLLF.